Described below is a single T cell receptor (beta chain) sequence and its context. Its specificity is not known. This sample stems from a study of vaccination effects on CD4 cells after COVID-19. Findings of the study overall: Substantial clonal contraction characterized both infection- and vaccine-induced clones late after vaccination.

Antigen-specific CD4+ T cells were expanded with viral peptide pools in the ViraFEST assay before sequencing. When less than 11 days of culture had elapsed, CD4+ T cells were isolated. Nucleocapsid antibody tests were negative, and the vaccine recipients had no prior SARS-CoV-2 infection. CDR1 and CDR2 from the germline V gene are MNHNY and SVGAGI (reference sequence). This CDR3 region has 13 residues. J was trimmed by 3 bases and V by 6 bases; bases with no gene match: 2. Repertoires were generated with immunoSEQ multiplex PCR, while TCRdb's copy carries only in-frame clones and drops some. The sample lists 65,000 or so clones, around 69% occurring once.

This TCR was recovered from a human donor who received a COVID-19 vaccine. The V and J genes are TRBV6-6 and TRBJ1-2; 9 bases are a match to TRBD1. The starting material was CD4+ T cells from PBMCs cultured with HCoV-NL63 spike peptides, obtained before COVID-19 vaccination. CDR3 DNA sequence: TGTGCCAGCAGGAGGGACAGGGACTATGGCTACACCTTC. It specifies CASRRDRDYGYTF.